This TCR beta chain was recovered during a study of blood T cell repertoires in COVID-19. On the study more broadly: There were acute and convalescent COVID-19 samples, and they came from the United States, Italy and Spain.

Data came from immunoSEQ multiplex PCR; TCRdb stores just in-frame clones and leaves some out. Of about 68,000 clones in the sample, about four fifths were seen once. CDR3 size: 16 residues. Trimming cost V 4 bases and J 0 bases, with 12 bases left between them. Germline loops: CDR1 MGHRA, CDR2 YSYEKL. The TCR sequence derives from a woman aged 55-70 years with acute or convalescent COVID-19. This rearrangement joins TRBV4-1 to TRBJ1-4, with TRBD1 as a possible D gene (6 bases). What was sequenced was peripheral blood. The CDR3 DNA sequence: TGCGCCAGCAGCCCTCGGGACACTACAACTAATGAAAAACTGTTTTTT. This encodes CASSPRDTTTNEKLFF.